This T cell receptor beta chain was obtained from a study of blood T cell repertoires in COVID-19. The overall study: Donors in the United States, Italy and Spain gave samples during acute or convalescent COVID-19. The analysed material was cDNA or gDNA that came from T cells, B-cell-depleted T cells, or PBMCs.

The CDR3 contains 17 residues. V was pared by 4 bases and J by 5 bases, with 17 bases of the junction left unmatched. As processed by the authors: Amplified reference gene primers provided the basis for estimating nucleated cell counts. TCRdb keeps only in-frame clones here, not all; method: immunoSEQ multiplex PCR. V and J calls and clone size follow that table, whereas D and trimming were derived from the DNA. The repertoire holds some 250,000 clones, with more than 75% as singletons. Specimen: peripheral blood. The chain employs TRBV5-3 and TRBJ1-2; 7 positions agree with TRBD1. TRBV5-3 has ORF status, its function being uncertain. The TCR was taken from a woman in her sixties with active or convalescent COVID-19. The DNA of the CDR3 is TGTGCCAGAAGCCCCCCGACAGGGACAATAATTTTTTATGGCTACACCTTC. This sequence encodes CARSPPTGTIIFYGYTF.